This section outlines one T cell receptor beta chain sequence together with its context. This specimen comes from a study of cytomegalovirus exposure and HLA in healthy donors. For the study at large: The platform used for the approximately 130 validation repertoires matched that of the 666 first-cohort repertoires, a later analysis reported.

The germline V and J ends were trimmed by 5 bases and 7 bases, with 14 bases remaining between them. The CDR3 loop spans 13 amino acids. The germline CDR1 and CDR2 sequences are SGHTA and FQGNSA. The assay was immunoSEQ multiplex PCR, and TCRdb's table has in-frame clones only and misses some. The sample holds 45,000 to 65,000 clones; 93% are singletons and the top ten take 1.5% to 2%. The chain is built from TRBV7-2 and TRBJ1-2; D is unresolved. The receptor was derived from a woman aged 18-29 years in good health and CMV-seropositive. Sequencing input: PBMCs. In DNA form, the CDR3 reads TGTGCCAGCAGCCCCCTCCCGGGTCGTGGCTACACCTTC. This gives the protein CASSPLPGRGYTF. The full variable domain, with the rest looked up from reference TRBV7-2 and TRBJ1-2, is GAGVSQSPSNKVTEKGKDVELRCDPISGHTALYWYRQSLGQGLEFLIYFQGNSAPDKSGLPSDRFSAERTGGSVSTLTIQRTQQEDSAVYLCASSPLPGRGYTFGSGTRLTVV.